One sample yielded the 25 T cell receptor beta chains listed below, sequenced in a study of shared clonotypes between healthy human individuals. Method: immunoSEQ multiplex PCR; TCRdb's copy keeps in-frame clones and lacks some. The table records over a million clones, approximately 78% of them present only once. The sample was memory CD4+ T cells from PBMCs. As for subset: CD45RA-negative fraction. The source of these receptors is a man aged 18 to 30 in good health. Some clones in this sample may be carry-over from other donors' samples.

This chain connects TRBV7-9 to TRBJ2-7; D might be TRBD1 (6 bases). This CDR3 is built from 15 residues. The germline V gene encodes CDR1 SEHNR and CDR2 FQNEAQ (reference sequence). V was pared by 3 bases and J by 0 bases, with 12 bases between. For the CDR3, the DNA is TGTGCCAGCAGCTTCTCTGGGACACCCTCCTACGAGCAGTACTTC. Translating gives CASSFSGTPSYEQYF.

The chain combines TRBV28 with TRBJ1-1; 9 bases agree with TRBD1. Trimming at V came to 7 bases and at J to 11 bases, leaving 17 bases not matched to a gene. CDR1 and CDR2 from the germline V gene are MDHEN and SYDVKM. The CDR3 has 15 amino acids. The CDR3 DNA reads TGTGCCAGCATGATAGGCGGGACAGGGCCATCCGCCGCTTTCTTT. Translated: CASMIGGTGPSAAFF.

The rearrangement uses TRBV5-1 and TRBJ2-1; D not resolved. The CDR3 covers 13 residues. Germline CDR1 is SGHRS and CDR2 is YFSETQ. The V gene lost 2 bases and the J gene lost 2 bases, with 5 bases spanning the gap. The CDR3 reads CASSFPPYNEQFF. Written as DNA, the CDR3 is TGCGCCAGCAGCTTCCCGCCCTACAATGAGCAGTTCTTC.

This clone was seen many times. The sample contains more than one DNA sequence encoding this CDR3. V is TRBV7-9 and J is TRBJ2-5; no reliable D call. Trimming stripped 1 base from V and 2 bases from J, with 11 bases between. The CDR3 is made up of 15 amino acids. Per the germline V gene, CDR1 is SEHNR and CDR2 is FQNEAQ (reference sequence). CDR3 amino acids: CASSLGLTDQETQYF. CDR3 nucleotide sequence: TGTGCCAGCAGCTTAGGCCTCACTGATCAAGAGACCCAGTACTTC.

The rearrangement links TRBV5-8 to TRBJ1-5; perhaps TRBD1 as D (5 bases). The ends were cut back, 1 base at V and 3 bases at J, with 14 bases in the middle. The CDR3 is 16 amino acids. The germline gives CDR1 SGHTS, CDR2 YDEGEE. CDR3 amino acids: CASSLLRGSLNQPQHF. The CDR3, as DNA: TGTGCCAGCAGCTTGTTACGGGGCTCCCTCAATCAGCCCCAGCATTTT.

In regard to this clone: Other DNA sequences in this specimen translate into the identical CDR3. CDR3 in DNA: TGTGCCAGCAGCTTAGAGGGGGCAAATCAGCCCCAGCATTTT. It translates to CASSLEGANQPQHF. This rearrangement joins TRBV7-2 to TRBJ1-5, with TRBD1 matching over 7 bases. Germline CDR1 and CDR2: SGHTA and FQGNSA. There are 14 residues in the CDR3. Unmatched junction bases numbered 1, after V lost 1 base and J lost 4 bases.

The chain couples TRBV2 to TRBJ2-3; 12 bases line up with TRBD2. The length of the CDR3 is 15 residues. Germline V lookup: CDR1 SNHLY, CDR2 FYNNEI. After removal of 11 bases from V and 1 base from J, the junction contained 7 bases not matched to a gene. CDR3 bases: TGTGCCGGAAAGAGACTAGCGGGAGGCACAGATACGCAGTATTTT. Its protein product is CAGKRLAGGTDTQYF.

The rearrangement uses TRBV30 and TRBJ2-3; 9 bases line up with TRBD2. Per germline, CDR1 GTSNPN and CDR2 SVGIG (reference sequence). Germline trimming cut 2 bases from V and 4 bases from J; bases unmatched to any gene: 10. The CDR3 extends over 16 amino acids. CDR3: CAWSNPGSGSPDTQYF. The CDR3 DNA reads TGTGCCTGGAGTAATCCGGGTAGCGGGAGCCCAGATACGCAGTATTTT. The whole variable domain, remainder taken from reference TRBV30 and TRBJ2-3, is SQTIHQWPATLVQPVGSPLSLECTVEGTSNPNLYWYRQAAGRGLQLLFYSVGIGQISSEVPQNLSASRPQDRQFILSSKKLLLSDSGFYLCAWSNPGSGSPDTQYFGPGTRLTVL.

On this clone itself: Given a far larger clone just one base away, this is likely a sequencing read error. The chain's CDR3 is CATGSQVNTGAFF. The CDR3 coding sequence is TGTGCCACTGGGTCTCAGGTGAACACTGGAGCTTTCTTT. This chain uses TRBV7-7 with TRBJ1-1; no clear D. Germline CDR1 is SSHAT and CDR2 is FNYEAQ (reference sequence). This CDR3 comprises 13 residues.

The chain joins TRBV5-1 to TRBJ2-6; unclear D gene. The CDR3 loop spans 16 amino acids. Germline V lookup: CDR1 SGHRS, CDR2 YFSETQ. V dropped 3 bases and J dropped 1 base, with 11 bases sitting between them. This chain's CDR3 is CASSSPDGSGANVLTF. For the CDR3, the DNA is TGCGCCAGCAGCTCTCCGGACGGGTCTGGGGCCAACGTCCTGACTTTC.

This clone was counted a single time. V and J are TRBV5-5 and TRBJ1-2; no clear D. There are 12 residues in the CDR3. Trimming left V 0 bases short and J 11 bases short, with 11 bases between. Germline V gene lookup returns CDR1 SGHKS and CDR2 YYEKEE (reference sequence). CDR3 DNA: TGTGCCAGCAGCTTGGGACTTATTCGATACACCTTC. Its protein product is CASSLGLIRYTF.

This chain's CDR3 is CASSRGGNTGELFF. In DNA form, the CDR3 reads TGCGCCAGCAGCCGGGGTGGGAACACCGGGGAGCTGTTTTTT. The J gene is TRBJ2-2, the V gene TRBV5-1; possibly TRBD2 for D (5 bases). The CDR3 has 14 amino acids. Germline V gene data show CDR1 as SGHRS and CDR2 as YFSETQ. V was shortened by 4 bases and J by 1 base, with 8 bases between the two germline ends.

The rearrangement links TRBV27 to TRBJ2-1, with D possibly matching TRBD2 (7 bases). Trimming cost V 8 bases and J 10 bases, with 21 bases left between them. This CDR3 is 14 amino acids long. CDR1 and CDR2 from the germline V gene are MNHEY and SMNVEV (reference sequence). CDR3 bases: TGTGCCAGCGGTAGACGGGACGGGGGGCGGGAGCAGTTCTTC. Its translation: CASGRRDGGREQFF.

This clone was seen at least ten times. The chain carries TRBV5-6 and TRBJ1-2; D gene uncertain. The CDR3 totals 11 residues. The germline V gene has CDR1 SGHDT and CDR2 YYEEEE. V was cut by 4 bases and J by 7 bases, with 8 bases left in between. The CDR3 DNA is TGTGCCAGCAGCGTCACGGGTGGCTACACCTTC. Translated: CASSVTGGYTF.

The V gene is TRBV7-9, the J gene TRBJ2-1; D possibly corresponds to TRBD2 (5 bases). The V end lost 2 bases, the J end lost 1 base, and 12 bases lay between the germline ends. This CDR3 region has 16 residues. CDR1 and CDR2 (germline): SEHNR, FQNEAQ (reference sequence). This CDR3 is CASSLSLADSYNEQFF. The CDR3 nucleotides are TGTGCCAGCAGCTTATCCCTAGCCGATTCCTACAATGAGCAGTTCTTC.

There are many counts of this clone. The chain is built from TRBV28 and TRBJ2-3; D possibly corresponds to TRBD1 (6 bases). Trimming removed 3 bases from V and 2 bases from J, with 15 bases in between. Germline lookup yields CDR1 MDHEN and CDR2 SYDVKM. CDR3 size: 16 residues. The CDR3 DNA reads as TGTGCCAGCAGTTTTGGGTCAATGGGACACACAGATACGCAGTATTTT. Its protein product is CASSFGSMGHTDTQYF.

A few counts support this clone. The DNA for the CDR3 is TGTGCCAGCAGCCCGGGAGGGGCGACCCAGTACTTC. Residues: CASSPGGATQYF. The chain uses TRBV11-2 and TRBJ2-5, with 8 bases that match TRBD2. Germline trimming cut 5 bases from V and 7 bases from J; bases unmatched to any gene: 3. CDR1 and CDR2 from the germline V gene are SGHAT and FQNNGV. The CDR3 spans 12 residues.

The CDR3 DNA is TGTGCCAGCAGCTTAAAGTCGGGAGGCAATCAGCCCCAGCATTTT. Translating it yields CASSLKSGGNQPQHF. The chain employs TRBV7-2 and TRBJ1-5; D not resolved. The CDR3 totals 15 residues. The germline V gene encodes CDR1 SGHTA and CDR2 FQGNSA. Trimming cost V 2 bases and J 2 bases, with 10 bases left between them.

This clone was detected only once. This chain links TRBV5-1 with TRBJ2-3; D is uncertain. Trimming pared 0 bases from V and 0 bases from J, leaving 8 bases between. Germline assignment: CDR1 SGHRS and CDR2 YFSETQ. The CDR3 loop spans 15 amino acids. CDR3 DNA sequence: TGCGCCAGCAGCTTGGTTGGCAGTAGCACAGATACGCAGTATTTT. Translation gives CASSLVGSSTDTQYF.

The sample holds a few counts of this clone. CDR3 sequence reads: CASSLLTGHGNTEAFF. The CDR3 coding sequence is TGTGCCAGCAGCTTACTTACGGGACACGGGAACACTGAAGCTTTCTTT. The chain is built from TRBV7-9 and TRBJ1-1; maybe TRBD1 (6 bases). The CDR3 runs 16 residues. Germline V CDR1 and CDR2: SEHNR, FQNEAQ (reference sequence). V was trimmed by 2 bases and J by 1 base, leaving 14 bases between them.

The V and J genes are TRBV7-2 and TRBJ2-4; TRBD1 is a possible D gene (6 bases). V was clipped by 3 bases and J by 6 bases, with 9 bases between them. From germline, CDR1 is SGHTA and CDR2 FQGNSA. The CDR3 runs to 13 residues. The CDR3 region is CASSLDSRNIQYF. CDR3 nucleotides: TGTGCCAGCAGCTTGGACAGCCGAAACATTCAGTACTTC.

The V call is TRBV7-3, the J call TRBJ2-1; 9 nucleotides line up with TRBD1. Per germline, CDR1 SGHTA and CDR2 FQGTGA. The V segment lost 6 bases and the J segment 6 bases; nucleotides outside the gene matches: 12. The CDR3 spans 16 residues. In DNA, the CDR3 is TGTGCCAGCAGTGGGTTGGGACAGGGAACCTCCAATGAGCAGTTCTTC. This encodes CASSGLGQGTSNEQFF.

This clone was counted ten times or more. This chain connects TRBV4-2 to TRBJ2-2, with D tentatively TRBD1 or TRBD2 (5 bases each). The CDR3 has 14 amino acids. Germline CDR1 LGHNA, CDR2 YNFKEQ. V lost 11 bases to trimming and J lost 1 base, with 14 bases between them. The CDR3 bases are TGTGCCTGCAAATGGGACCTGAACACCGGGGAGCTGTTTTTT. Encoded protein: CACKWDLNTGELFF.

A single count supports this clone. Germline is not matched at one junction end, which may reflect a read error. The chain is built from TRBV2 and TRBJ2-7; TRBD1 agrees at 8 bases. Germline V gives CDR1 SNHLY, CDR2 FYNNEI. This CDR3 region has 15 residues. In DNA, the CDR3 is TGTGCCAGCACCCCGGGACAGGCCACACAAATAGACACATCTTTC. Translation gives CASTPGQATQIDTSF.

The chain couples TRBV29-1 to TRBJ1-5; 9 nucleotides match TRBD1. The CDR3 contains 14 residues. The junction had 7 bases not matched to a gene; V was cut back by 5 bases and J by 5 bases. Germline CDR1 reads SQVTM; CDR2 reads ANQGSEA. The CDR3 DNA reads as TGCAGCGTTAGGGGACAGGGTGATCATCAGCCCCAGCATTTT. It codes for CSVRGQGDHQPQHF.